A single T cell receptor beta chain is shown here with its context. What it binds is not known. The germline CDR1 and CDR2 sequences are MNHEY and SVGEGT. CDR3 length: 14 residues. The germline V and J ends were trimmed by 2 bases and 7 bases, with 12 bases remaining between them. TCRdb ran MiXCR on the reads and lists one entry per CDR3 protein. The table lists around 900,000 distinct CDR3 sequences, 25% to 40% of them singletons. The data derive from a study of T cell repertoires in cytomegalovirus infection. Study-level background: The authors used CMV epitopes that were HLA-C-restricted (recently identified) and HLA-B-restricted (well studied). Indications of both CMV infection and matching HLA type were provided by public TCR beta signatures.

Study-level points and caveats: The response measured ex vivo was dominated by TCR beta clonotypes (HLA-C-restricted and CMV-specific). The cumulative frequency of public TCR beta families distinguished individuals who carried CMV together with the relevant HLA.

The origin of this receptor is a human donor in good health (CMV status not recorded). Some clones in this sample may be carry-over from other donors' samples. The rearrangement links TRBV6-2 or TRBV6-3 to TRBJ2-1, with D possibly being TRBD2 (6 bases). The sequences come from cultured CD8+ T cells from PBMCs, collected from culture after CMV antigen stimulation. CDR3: CASSYGGEDNEQFF. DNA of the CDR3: TGTGCCAGCAGTTACGGCGGGGAAGATAATGAGCAGTTCTTC.